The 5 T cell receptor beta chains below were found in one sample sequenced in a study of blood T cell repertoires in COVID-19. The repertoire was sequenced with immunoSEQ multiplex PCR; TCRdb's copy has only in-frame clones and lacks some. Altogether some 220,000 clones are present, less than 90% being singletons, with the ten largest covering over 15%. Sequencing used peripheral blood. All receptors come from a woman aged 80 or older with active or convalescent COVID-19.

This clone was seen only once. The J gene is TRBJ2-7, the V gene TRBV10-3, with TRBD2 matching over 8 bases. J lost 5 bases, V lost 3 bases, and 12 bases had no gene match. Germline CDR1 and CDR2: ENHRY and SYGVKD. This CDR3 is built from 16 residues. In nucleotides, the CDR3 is TGTGCCATCAGTGACCCCCGGGGGCGGGAGGTCCACGAGCAGTACTTC. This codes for CAISDPRGREVHEQYF.

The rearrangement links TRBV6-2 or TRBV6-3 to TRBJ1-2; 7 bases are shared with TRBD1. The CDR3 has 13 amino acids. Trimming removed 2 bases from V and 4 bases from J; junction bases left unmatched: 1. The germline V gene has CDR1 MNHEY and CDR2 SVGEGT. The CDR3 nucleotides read TGTGCCAGCAGTTACGACAGGGCCTATGGCTACACCTTC. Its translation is CASSYDRAYGYTF.

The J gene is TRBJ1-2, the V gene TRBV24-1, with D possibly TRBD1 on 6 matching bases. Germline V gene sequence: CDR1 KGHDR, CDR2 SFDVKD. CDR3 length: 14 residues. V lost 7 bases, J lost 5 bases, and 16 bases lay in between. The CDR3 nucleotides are TGTGCCACCAGCCCAGGGGCGGGTTTTTATGGCTACACCTTC. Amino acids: CATSPGAGFYGYTF.

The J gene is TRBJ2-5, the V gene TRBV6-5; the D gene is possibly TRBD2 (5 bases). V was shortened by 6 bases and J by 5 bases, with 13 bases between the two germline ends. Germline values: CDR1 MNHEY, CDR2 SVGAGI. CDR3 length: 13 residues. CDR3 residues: CASSQPGGETQYF. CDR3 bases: TGTGCCAGCAGCCAGCCTGGCGGGGAGACCCAGTACTTC.

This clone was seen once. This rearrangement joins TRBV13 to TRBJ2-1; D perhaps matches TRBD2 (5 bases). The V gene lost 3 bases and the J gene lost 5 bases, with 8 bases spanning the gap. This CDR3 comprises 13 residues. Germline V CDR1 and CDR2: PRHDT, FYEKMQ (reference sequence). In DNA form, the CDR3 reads TGTGCCAGCAGCTTGGAGGCGCACAATGAGCAGTTCTTC. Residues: CASSLEAHNEQFF.